This TCR beta chain was captured in a study of a mutant IDH1 vaccine in newly diagnosed glioma. For the study at large: Treated patients were around 62% male, roughly 40% female, mean age approximately 42 years.

As to this clone: Its cognate antigen is unknown.

This CDR3 has 13 amino acids. Per germline, CDR1 MGHRA and CDR2 YSYEKL. The V end was cut by 4 bases, the J end by 6 bases, with 13 bases between. Here immunoSEQ multiplex PCR was the method, and the copy in TCRdb shows in-frame clones only, minus some. The table includes nearly 50,000 clones, roughly 85% detected once. Time point denoted: baseline, week 1 (first vaccination visit). Treatment reported: pre-vaccination baseline after standard-of-care therapy. Study-wide points: Among all patients, vaccine-induced immune responses occurred in 90% to 95%.

J is TRBJ2-7 and V is TRBV4-1; possibly TRBD1 for D (6 bases). The clonotype was recovered from a man aged 40-55 years with glioma. The source material was PBMCs, sampled from a glioma patient treated with radiotherapy, temozolomide or both. CDR3 loop: CASSRDTEGEQYF. CDR3 DNA sequence: TGCGCCAGCAGCCGGGACACCGAGGGCGAGCAGTACTTC.